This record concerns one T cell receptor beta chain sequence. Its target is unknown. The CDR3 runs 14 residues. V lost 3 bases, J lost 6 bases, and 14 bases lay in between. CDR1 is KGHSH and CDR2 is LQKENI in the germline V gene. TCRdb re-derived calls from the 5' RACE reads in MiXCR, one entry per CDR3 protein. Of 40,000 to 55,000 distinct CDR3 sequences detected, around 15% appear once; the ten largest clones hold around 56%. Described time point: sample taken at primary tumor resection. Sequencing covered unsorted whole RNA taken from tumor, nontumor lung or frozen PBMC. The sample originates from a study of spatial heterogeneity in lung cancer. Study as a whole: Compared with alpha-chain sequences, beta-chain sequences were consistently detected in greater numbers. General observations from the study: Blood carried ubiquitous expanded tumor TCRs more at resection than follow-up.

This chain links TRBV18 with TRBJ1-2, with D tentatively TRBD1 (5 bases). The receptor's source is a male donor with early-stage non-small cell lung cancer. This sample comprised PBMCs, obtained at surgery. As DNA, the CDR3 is TGTGCCAGCTCACCGAATAGTCAGGGCGATGGCTACACCTTC. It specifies CASSPNSQGDGYTF.